This TCR beta chain appears in the sequencing data of a study of regulatory T cells in long-lasting Graves disease. Stated time point: newly diagnosed GD, antithyroid drugs for less than 3 months. Generation of the TCR library employed RNA extracted from PBMCs. Both iRepertoire HTBI primers and Arm-PCR of CDR3 regions were used to build the TCR beta libraries. TCRdb called the multiplex PCR reads again in MiXCR, with one record for every CDR3 protein. The sample holds about 500,000 distinct CDR3 sequences, around 15% seen once. V lost 4 bases and J 9 bases, leaving 19 bases between the germline ends. The CDR3 covers 15 residues. Germline CDR1 SGHDN, CDR2 FVKESK. This clonotype was seen only a few times. The sample was also reused in another study, on T cells in Graves' hyperthyroidism and ophthalmopathy. Per that study: An absence of ophthalmopathy progression within 18 months meant stable Graves' hyperthyroidism.

The sequence came from a man between 35 and 55 years old with Graves disease. The source material was peripheral blood mononuclear cells (PBMCs), sampled at new diagnosis, from a patient treated with antithyroid drugs. V is TRBV14 and J is TRBJ2-1, with D possibly being TRBD1 (6 bases). The CDR3 spells CASSLQQGQLAEQFF. As DNA, the CDR3 is TGTGCCAGCAGCCTTCAACAGGGTCAGCTTGCTGAGCAGTTCTTC.